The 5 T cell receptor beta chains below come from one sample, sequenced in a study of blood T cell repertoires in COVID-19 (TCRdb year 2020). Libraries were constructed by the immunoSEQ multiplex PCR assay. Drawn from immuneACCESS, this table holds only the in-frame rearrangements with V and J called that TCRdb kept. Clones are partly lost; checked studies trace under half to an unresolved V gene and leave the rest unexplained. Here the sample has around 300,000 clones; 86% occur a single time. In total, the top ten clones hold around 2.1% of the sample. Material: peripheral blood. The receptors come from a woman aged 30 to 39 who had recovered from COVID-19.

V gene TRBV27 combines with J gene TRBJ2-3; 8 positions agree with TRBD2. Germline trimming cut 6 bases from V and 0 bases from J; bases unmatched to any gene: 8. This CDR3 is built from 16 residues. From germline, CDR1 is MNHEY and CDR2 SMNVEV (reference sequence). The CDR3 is CASRARGDLSTDTQYF. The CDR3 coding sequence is TGTGCCAGCAGAGCGCGGGGGGACCTCAGCACAGATACGCAGTATTTT.

The CDR3 coding sequence is TGTGCCAGCAGGGACATCCAAGAGACCCAGTACTTC. Translated, it gives CASRDIQETQYF. This chain uses TRBV12-3 or TRBV12-4 with TRBJ2-5; the D gene is possibly TRBD1 (5 bases). The ends were cut back, 6 bases at V and 1 base at J, with 6 bases in the middle. The CDR3 runs 12 residues.

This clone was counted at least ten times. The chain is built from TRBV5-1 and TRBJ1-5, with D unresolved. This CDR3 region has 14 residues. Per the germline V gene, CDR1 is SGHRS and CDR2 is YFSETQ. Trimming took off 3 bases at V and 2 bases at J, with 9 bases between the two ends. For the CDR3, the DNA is TGCGCCAGCAGCTCTGAGGGAGGCAATCAGCCCCAGCATTTT. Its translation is CASSSEGGNQPQHF.

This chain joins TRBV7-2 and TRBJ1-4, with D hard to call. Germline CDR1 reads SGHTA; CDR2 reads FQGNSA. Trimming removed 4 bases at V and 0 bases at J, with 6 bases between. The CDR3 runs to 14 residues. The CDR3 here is CASSSQSTNEKLFF. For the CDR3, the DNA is TGTGCCAGCAGCTCTCAGTCAACTAATGAAAAACTGTTTTTT.

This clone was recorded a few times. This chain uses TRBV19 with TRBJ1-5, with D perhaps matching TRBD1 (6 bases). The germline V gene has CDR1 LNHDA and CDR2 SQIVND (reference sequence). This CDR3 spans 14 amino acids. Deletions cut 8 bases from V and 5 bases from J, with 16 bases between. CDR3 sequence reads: CASEQGSSDQPQHF. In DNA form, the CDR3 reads TGTGCCAGTGAACAGGGATCCTCCGATCAGCCCCAGCATTTT.